This record looks at one TCR beta chain sequence and its context. The antigen remains unidentified. The record originates from a study of graft-versus-host responses after intestinal transplantation. Overall study context: Each recipient received a multivisceral, liver-intestinal, or isolated intestinal graft.

Sequencing was performed with immunoSEQ multiplex PCR; in TCRdb, only in-frame clones are kept and a portion is missing. The repertoire includes approximately 86,000 clones, 75% to 95% of them detected once, and roughly 0.1% sits in the top ten. Findings of the study overall: The study found high graft-versus-host to host-versus-graft clonal ratios in allografts of patients with graft-donor T cell macrochimerism.

The CDR3 runs 17 residues. Trimming pared 0 bases from V and 3 bases from J, leaving 18 bases between. Germline V CDR1 and CDR2: MRHNA, SNTAGT. This TCR came from a human donor who received an intestinal transplant. The sequences come from unstimulated CD4+ T cells sorted from spleen or lymph node cells, collected before intestinal transplant. The chain recombines TRBV6-4 with TRBJ2-7; D may be TRBD2 (6 bases). The CDR3 sequence is CASSDSRNGGAYYEQYF. The CDR3 DNA follows: TGTGCCAGCAGTGACTCGAGGAACGGGGGAGCGTACTACGAGCAGTACTTC.